This T cell receptor beta chain is drawn from a study of blood T cell repertoires in COVID-19. Across the whole study: The United States, Italy and Spain provided the acute and convalescent COVID-19 samples.

This table comes from immunoSEQ multiplex PCR, and its TCRdb copy is limited to in-frame clones, with some not included. The data contain under 250,000 clones, almost 90% of them seen just once; the ten biggest clones take up roughly 2.6%. The CDR3 loop spans 15 amino acids. Germline values: CDR1 MDHEN, CDR2 SYDVKM. The V gene end was trimmed by 4 bases and the J gene end by 3 bases; junction bases not matched to a gene: 6. The sequence came from a woman aged 55-70 years with acute or convalescent COVID-19. The chain carries TRBV28 and TRBJ2-7, with TRBD2 identical over 10 bases. The sample was peripheral blood. The CDR3 coding sequence is TGTGCCAGCAGTTCGAGGACTAGCGGACACTACGAGCAGTACTTC. It yields the protein CASSSRTSGHYEQYF.